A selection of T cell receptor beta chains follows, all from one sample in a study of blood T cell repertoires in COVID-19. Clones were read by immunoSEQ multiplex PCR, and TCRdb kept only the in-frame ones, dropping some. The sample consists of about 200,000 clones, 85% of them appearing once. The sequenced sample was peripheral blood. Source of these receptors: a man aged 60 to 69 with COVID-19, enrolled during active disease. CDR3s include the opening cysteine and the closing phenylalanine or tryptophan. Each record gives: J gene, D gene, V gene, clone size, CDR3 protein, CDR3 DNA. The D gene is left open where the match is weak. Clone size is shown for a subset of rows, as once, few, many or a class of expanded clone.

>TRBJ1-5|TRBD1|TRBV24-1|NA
CATSDIPGTGYNQPQHF
TGTGCCACCAGTGATATACCCGGGACAGGATACAATCAGCCCCAGCATTTT
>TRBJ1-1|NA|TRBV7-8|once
CASSLGARGTEAFF
TGTGCCAGCAGCTTAGGGGCCAGGGGCACTGAAGCTTTCTTT
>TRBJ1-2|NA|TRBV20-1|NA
CSASEVAAGGYTF
TGCAGTGCTAGTGAGGTGGCAGCGGGTGGCTACACCTTC
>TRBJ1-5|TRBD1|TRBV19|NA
CASSIGGGAGNQPQHF
TGTGCCAGTAGTATCGGAGGGGGCGCCGGCAATCAGCCCCAGCATTTT
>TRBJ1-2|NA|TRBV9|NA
CASSVGSSPADGYTF
TGTGCCAGCAGCGTAGGCAGCTCCCCTGCGGATGGCTACACCTTC
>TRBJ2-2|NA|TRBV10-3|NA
CAISESGTTNTGELFF
TGTGCCATCAGTGAGTCAGGGACAACGAACACCGGGGAGCTGTTTTTT
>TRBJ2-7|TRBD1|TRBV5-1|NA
CASSLAGRGQGGNEQYF
TGCGCCAGCAGCTTGGCTGGTCGGGGACAGGGGGGAAACGAGCAGTACTTC
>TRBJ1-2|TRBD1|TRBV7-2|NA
CASSFRDRVYYGYTF
TGTGCCAGCAGCTTCCGGGACAGGGTCTACTATGGCTACACCTTC
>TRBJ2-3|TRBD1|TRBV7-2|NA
CASSTSGTGPRQYF
TGTGCCAGCAGCACAAGCGGGACAGGGCCGAGGCAGTATTTT
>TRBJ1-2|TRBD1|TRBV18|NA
CASSPDRNYGYTF
TGTGCCAGCTCACCGGACAGGAATTATGGCTACACCTTC
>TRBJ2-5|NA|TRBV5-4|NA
CASSLAPRGQETQYF
TGTGCCAGCAGCTTGGCTCCCCGGGGCCAAGAGACCCAGTACTTC
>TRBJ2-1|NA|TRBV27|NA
CASSLYPNSYNEQFF
TGTGCCAGCAGTTTATACCCCAACAGCTACAATGAGCAGTTCTTC
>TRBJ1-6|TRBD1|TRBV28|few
CASSLGQLNNSPLHF
TGTGCCAGCAGTTTGGGACAGTTAAATAATTCACCCCTCCACTTT
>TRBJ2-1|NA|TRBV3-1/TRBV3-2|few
CASSQDHGNSGEFF
TGTGCCAGCAGCCAAGATCACGGGAATAGCGGAGAGTTCTTC
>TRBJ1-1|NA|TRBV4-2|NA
CASSQDMTRMNTEAFF
TGTGCCAGCAGCCAAGATATGACTAGGATGAACACTGAAGCTTTCTTT
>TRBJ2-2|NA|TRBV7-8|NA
CASSPIGGYTGELFF
TGTGCCAGCAGCCCGATCGGCGGGTACACCGGGGAGCTGTTTTTT